Each of the 19 T cell receptor beta chains below was sequenced from the same sample in a study of blood T cell repertoires in COVID-19 (dated by TCRdb to 2020 to 2021). Library preparation used the immunoSEQ multiplex PCR assay. TCRdb stores this immuneACCESS table with in-frame sequences only. Part of the clones is absent; in the studies checked, under half of the shortfall reflects unresolved V genes, and no reason is known for the rest. This sample gives about 190,000 clones in total; 84% of them show up just once. The top ten clonotypes cover roughly 3.2% of the sample. The sequencing input was PBMCs or T cells enriched from blood (not recorded which). These receptors all stem from a woman aged 30 to 39 who had recovered from COVID-19.

This clone was seen more than once but under ten times. The J gene is TRBJ1-2, the V gene TRBV28, with 8 nucleotides matching TRBD1. V was clipped by 7 bases and J by 2 bases; unmatched bases: 6. Germline CDR1 is MDHEN and CDR2 is SYDVKM. This CDR3 is 14 amino acids long. In nucleotides, the CDR3 is TGTGCCAGCAACTTAAGACAGGGGAACTATGGCTACACCTTC. Residues: CASNLRQGNYGYTF.

The chain recombines TRBV5-1 with TRBJ2-1; 11 bases map to TRBD2. The CDR3 length is 17 residues. Germline V gene sequence: CDR1 SGHRS, CDR2 YFSETQ. Germline trimming cut 4 bases from V and 6 bases from J; bases unmatched to any gene: 12. In nucleotides, the CDR3 is TGCGCCAGCAGCCTCCGCCCGACTAGCGGGACTACCAATGAGCAGTTCTTC. Amino acid sequence: CASSLRPTSGTTNEQFF.

The rearrangement links TRBV23-1 to TRBJ2-1; 9 bases agree with TRBD1. TRBV23-1 is identified as an open reading frame with a role that is uncertain. With V trimmed by 2 bases and J by 2 bases, 4 bases remained unmatched. This CDR3 has 16 amino acids. The CDR3 spells CASSQPGQGAYNEQFF. The CDR3 DNA reads as TGCGCCAGCAGTCAACCGGGACAGGGAGCCTACAATGAGCAGTTCTTC.

This chain links TRBV29-1 with TRBJ2-1; 7 bases are a match to TRBD2. The CDR3 spans 16 residues. Trimming at V came to 4 bases and at J to 12 bases, leaving 21 bases not matched to a gene. Germline V gives CDR1 SQVTM, CDR2 ANQGSEA. Written as DNA, the CDR3 is TGCAGCGTTGTTGAGCGGGGCCGCCGGGGGATCATAGGGCAGTTCTTC. Amino acids: CSVVERGRRGIIGQFF.

The chain is built from TRBV19 and TRBJ1-3, with D perhaps TRBD1 (5 bases). V lost 6 bases, J lost 0 bases, and 6 bases lay in between. Germline lookup yields CDR1 LNHDA and CDR2 SQIVND (reference sequence). The CDR3 spans 13 residues. The CDR3 bases are TGTGCCAGTAGGCAGGGCTCTGGAAACACCATATATTTT. It codes for CASRQGSGNTIYF.

This clone has just one count. V usage is TRBV6-1 and J usage is TRBJ1-3; TRBD1 matches at 9 bases. Per germline, CDR1 MNHNS and CDR2 SASEGT. Trimming took 2 bases from V and 2 from J; bases not matched to a gene: 4. This CDR3 has 16 residues. CDR3 sequence reads: CASSEMGQGTGNTIYF. Written as DNA, the CDR3 is TGTGCCAGCAGTGAAATGGGACAGGGAACTGGAAACACCATATATTTT.

The chain recombines TRBV7-9 with TRBJ1-2; TRBD1 matches 7 bases. Germline lookup yields CDR1 SEHNR and CDR2 FQNEAQ (reference sequence). The CDR3 runs 12 residues. The junction had 7 bases not matched to a gene; V was cut back by 5 bases and J by 10 bases. The CDR3 is CASSPPGTDYTF. The CDR3 region has the DNA TGTGCCAGCAGCCCCCCGGGGACAGACTACACCTTC.

This clone was seen ten or more times. Here the CDR3 DNA reads TGTGCCAGCAGCGTAGATCCCGGGACAGGGGTAAGGACTGAAGCTTTCTTT. This gives the protein CASSVDPGTGVRTEAFF. V and J are TRBV9 and TRBJ1-1; TRBD1 matches 10 bases. The J segment lost 5 bases and the V segment lost 0 bases, leaving 10 bases of the junction unmatched. The germline V gene has CDR1 SGDLS and CDR2 YYNGEE. The CDR3 is 17 amino acids.

The chain combines TRBV5-1 with TRBJ2-1; TRBD2 aligns across 10 bases. Germline V gene lookup returns CDR1 SGHRS and CDR2 YFSETQ. The CDR3 runs 15 residues. Trimming at V came to 0 bases and at J to 5 bases, leaving 2 bases not matched to a gene. In nucleotides, the CDR3 is TGCGCCAGCAGCTTGGTAGCGGGAGGAAACAATGAGCAGTTCTTC. As protein: CASSLVAGGNNEQFF.

The chain couples TRBV3-1 (or the pseudogene TRBV3-2) to TRBJ1-5; no clear D gene. The CDR3 spans 13 residues. Germline CDR1 and CDR2: LGHDT and YNNKEL (reference sequence). Trimming removed 3 bases at V and 2 bases at J, with 5 bases between. The CDR3 loop is CASSQSRNQPQHF. In nucleotides, the CDR3 is TGTGCCAGCAGCCAGAGCCGCAATCAGCCCCAGCATTTT.

The J gene is TRBJ1-2, the V gene TRBV27; 9 bases fit TRBD1. Germline V gene sequence: CDR1 MNHEY, CDR2 SMNVEV (reference sequence). The J segment lost 0 bases and the V segment lost 8 bases, leaving 4 bases of the junction unmatched. This CDR3 comprises 14 residues. CDR3 nucleotides: TGTGCCAGCGGGTACAGGGGGCCTAACTATGGCTACACCTTC. Translation: CASGYRGPNYGYTF.

The chain couples TRBV27 to TRBJ1-3, with D possibly being TRBD1 (6 bases). The V and J ends lost 8 bases and 4 bases respectively, with 18 bases between them. This CDR3 is 15 amino acids long. Germline values: CDR1 MNHEY, CDR2 SMNVEV (reference sequence). Written as DNA, the CDR3 is TGTGCCAGCTCGGAGGGGGGGGCTGGCGGAAACACCATATATTTT. Protein sequence: CASSEGGAGGNTIYF.

V gene TRBV6-5 combines with J gene TRBJ1-5, with 9 bases identical to TRBD1. Germline loops: CDR1 MNHEY, CDR2 SVGAGI. After removal of 2 bases from V and 5 bases from J, the junction contained 7 bases not matched to a gene. The CDR3 contains 16 residues. The CDR3 nucleotides are TGTGCCAGCAGTTACGCGACCCGGACAGGGGATCAGCCCCAGCATTTT. Translated: CASSYATRTGDQPQHF.

This rearrangement joins TRBV24-1 to TRBJ2-1, with D possibly being TRBD1 (6 bases). The V and J ends lost 4 bases and 0 bases respectively, with 12 bases between them. CDR3 length: 16 amino acids. Germline CDR1 KGHDR, CDR2 SFDVKD. CDR3 amino acids: CATSDPGTRSYNEQFF. In DNA form, the CDR3 reads TGTGCCACCAGTGACCCCGGGACACGCTCCTACAATGAGCAGTTCTTC.

This clone was seen once. The rearrangement links TRBV12-1 to TRBJ2-3; the listed D gene, TRBD2, was not tested against the DNA. TRBV12-1 is recorded as a pseudogene. The CDR3 extends over 15 amino acids. The CDR3 is CASSFSGEGTDTQYF. The CDR3 bases are TGTGCCAGCAGTTTTAGCGGGGAAGGCACAGATACGCAGTATTTT.

The rearrangement joins TRBV7-9 to TRBJ2-2; a possible D gene is TRBD2 (6 bases). The CDR3 is 15 residues long. CDR1 and CDR2 from the germline V gene are SEHNR and FQNEAQ (reference sequence). The V end lost 5 bases, the J end lost 2 bases, and 12 bases lay between the germline ends. In nucleotides, the CDR3 is TGTGCCAGCAGCCCGGGGGACCGCAACACCGGGGAGCTGTTTTTT. This encodes CASSPGDRNTGELFF.

This clone has only one observation. This chain joins TRBV5-6 and TRBJ1-2; D possibly corresponds to TRBD1 (6 bases). Germline lookup yields CDR1 SGHDT and CDR2 YYEEEE. V lost 4 bases, J lost 5 bases, and 21 bases lay in between. This CDR3 comprises 16 residues. This CDR3 reads CASSIFDRNPGYGYTF. CDR3 coding DNA: TGTGCCAGCAGCATATTCGACAGGAACCCTGGGTATGGCTACACCTTC.

This clone has a single count. The chain carries TRBV5-1 and TRBJ1-1; D not certain. Deletions cut 0 bases from V and 5 bases from J, with 14 bases between. Germline loops: CDR1 SGHRS, CDR2 YFSETQ. The CDR3 is made up of 15 amino acids. CDR3 in amino acids: CASSLVREGMTEAFF. The CDR3 region has the DNA TGCGCCAGCAGCTTGGTTAGAGAGGGAATGACTGAAGCTTTCTTT.

This chain connects TRBV5-4 to TRBJ1-6; D ambiguous. Germline CDR1 reads SGHNT; CDR2 reads YYREEE (reference sequence). Trimming left V 2 bases short and J 8 bases short, with 17 bases between. The length of the CDR3 is 16 residues. The CDR3 bases are TGTGCCAGCAGCTTTTCGGCGCCGGTTGGAGATTCACCCCTCCACTTT. Its protein product is CASSFSAPVGDSPLHF. Drawing the rest from reference TRBV5-4 and TRBJ1-6, the complete variable domain is ETGVTQSPTHLIKTRGQQVTLRCSSQSGHNTVSWYQQALGQGPQFIFQYYREEENGRGNFPPRFSGLQFPNYSSELNVNALELDDSALYLCASSFSAPVGDSPLHFGNGTRLTVT.